This T cell receptor (beta chain) was identified during a study of cytomegalovirus exposure and HLA in healthy donors. The donors belonged to the roughly 130-subject validation cohort, separate from the roughly 670-subject first cohort. Assay: immunoSEQ multiplex PCR; the TCRdb copy retains only in-frame clones and omits some. The sample lists 200,000 or so clones, 90% to 95% occurring once. Trimming cost V 8 bases and J 4 bases; bases outside gene matches: 8. The CDR3 sequence is 14 residues long. Germline V gives CDR1 MNHNS, CDR2 SASEGT. Whole-study findings and limits: Some public TCRs appeared in many individuals, while most sequences were rare. Listed as cytomegalovirus-associated were 150 or so TCR beta chains. Specificity for CMV antigens was confirmed in vitro for a few of the CMV-associated chains.

A remark on this clone: The target antigen is unknown.

The chain carries TRBV6-1 and TRBJ2-5; 9 bases match TRBD2. The sequence derives from a woman in her late teens or twenties in good health and CMV-seronegative. The specimen sequenced was PBMCs. CDR3 sequence: CASVYSGRSETQYF. The CDR3 nucleotides read TGTGCCAGCGTTTATAGCGGGAGATCAGAGACCCAGTACTTC.